Described below is a single T cell receptor beta chain sequence and its context. This sample stems from a study of blood T cell repertoires in COVID-19. Sequencing used immunoSEQ multiplex PCR; TCRdb keeps in-frame clones, though not all of them. The repertoire holds 300,000 to 400,000 clones, roughly nine tenths seen once, with almost 4% in the top ten. The germline V gene has CDR1 SGHDT and CDR2 YYEEEE. With 0 bases removed from V and 8 bases from J, the gap between germline ends came to 9 bases. The CDR3 consists of 13 residues. The rearrangement links TRBV5-6 to TRBJ2-1; D is ambiguous. This receptor was taken from a woman aged 25 to 39 who had been exposed to COVID-19. Material: PBMCs or T cells enriched from blood (not recorded which). Here the CDR3 DNA reads TGTGCCAGCAGCTTGGTTTCGACTGATGAGCAGTTCTTC. It specifies CASSLVSTDEQFF. The complete variable domain, with remaining parts taken from reference TRBV5-6 and TRBJ2-1, reads DAGVTQSPTHLIKTRGQQVTLRCSPKSGHDTVSWYQQALGQGPQFIFQYYEEEERQRGNFPDRFSGHQFPNYSSELNVNALLLGDSALYLCASSLVSTDEQFFGPGTRLTVL.